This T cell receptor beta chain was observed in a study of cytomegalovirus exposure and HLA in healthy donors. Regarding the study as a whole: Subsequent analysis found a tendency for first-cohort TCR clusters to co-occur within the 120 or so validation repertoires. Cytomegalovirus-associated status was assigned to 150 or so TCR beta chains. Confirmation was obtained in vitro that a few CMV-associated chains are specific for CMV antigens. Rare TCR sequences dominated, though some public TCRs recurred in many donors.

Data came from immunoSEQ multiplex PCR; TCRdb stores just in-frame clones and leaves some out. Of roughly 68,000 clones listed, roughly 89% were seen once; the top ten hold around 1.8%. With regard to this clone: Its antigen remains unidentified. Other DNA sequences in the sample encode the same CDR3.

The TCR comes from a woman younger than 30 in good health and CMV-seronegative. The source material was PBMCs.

DNA for the CDR3: TGTGCCAGCAGTTACTCCCGGACAGGGAATGAAAAACTGTTTTTT. Encoded protein: CASSYSRTGNEKLFF. The gene calls are TRBV6-5 and TRBJ1-4; TRBD1 matches 8 bases. Per germline, CDR1 MNHEY and CDR2 SVGAGI. This CDR3 is built from 15 residues. Trimming at V came to 0 bases and at J to 5 bases, leaving 2 bases not matched to a gene.